This T cell receptor beta chain is drawn from a study of blood T cell repertoires in COVID-19. Study at large: The analysed material was cDNA or gDNA that came from T cells, B-cell-depleted T cells, or PBMCs.

Recruitment covered some 25 US areas and drew participants whose ages spanned roughly 18 to 100 years. The CDR3 loop spans 14 amino acids. J gave up 3 bases and V 6 bases, and 6 bases lay outside the gene matches. Germline V CDR1 and CDR2: SGHAT, FQDESV (reference sequence). Original methodology: Cell counts per sample came from amplifying reference gene primers. The repertoire was sequenced with immunoSEQ multiplex PCR; TCRdb's copy has only in-frame clones and lacks some. D and trimming were read from the DNA, whereas the V and J calls and clone size are those reported in that table. The sample holds 200,000 to 300,000 clones, about nine tenths seen once.

Source material: PBMCs or T cells enriched from blood (not recorded which). The source is a woman between 35 and 50 years old with acute COVID-19. The rearrangement links TRBV11-1 to TRBJ2-7; 9 bases align to TRBD1. The CDR3 DNA reads as TGTGCCAGCAGACCAACGGGACAGGGCTACGAGCAGTACTTC. Its protein is CASRPTGQGYEQYF.